The T cell receptor beta chain under discussion was sequenced for a study of shared clonotypes between healthy human individuals. On the study more broadly: Two female and a few male donors aged 18 to 49 were enrolled. Study conclusions and caveats: The study drew on few donors, limiting represented genetic and exposure-history diversity. Rarefaction indicated that sorted-subset sequencing remained incomplete although depth was large.

Only CD45RO-negative cells positively selected for CCR7 counted as naive CD8 cells, so terminally differentiated effector memory CD45RA+ cells were excluded. Profiling relied on immunoSEQ multiplex PCR, and the TCRdb table lists in-frame clones only, not all of them. This sample carries roughly 600,000 clones, roughly 98% of them seen once, and the ten largest clones take approximately 0.33%. Regarding this clone: The antigen remains unidentified.

Sequencing used naive CD8+ T cells sorted from blood. This sequence originates from a man aged 30 to 45 in good health.

CDR3 protein: CATSRDRDSNTGELFF. The DNA for the CDR3 is TGTGCCACCAGCAGAGACCGGGACAGTAACACCGGGGAGCTGTTTTTT. This sequence joins TRBV15 and TRBJ2-2; 7 bases are shared with TRBD1. Looked up from germline, CDR1 is LNHNV and CDR2 is YYDKDF (reference sequence). CDR3 size: 16 residues. The V gene end was trimmed by 0 bases and the J gene end by 2 bases; junction bases not matched to a gene: 3.